This is a list of T cell receptor beta chains from one sample in a study of human T cells and chemical hapten exposure. Using its own MiXCR run on the RACE reads, TCRdb lists one record per CDR3 protein. Here the sample spans approximately 60,000 distinct CDR3 sequences, about 11% being singletons. Specimen: whole blood, collected in connection with sensitization to the hapten diphenylcyclopropenone (DPC). The receptor source for this set is a woman aged 25 to 39 with alopecia areata. Some clones in this sample may be carry-over from other donors' samples. Each CDR3 is given with its conserved first and last residue.

j_gene: TRBJ2-6
v_gene: TRBV28
CDR3aa: CASSFRQGGGSGANVLTF

j_gene: TRBJ1-5
v_gene: TRBV19
CDR3aa: CASSFQGSNQPQHF

j_gene: TRBJ1-1
v_gene: TRBV29-1
CDR3aa: CSVETANTEAFF

j_gene: TRBJ2-2
v_gene: TRBV6-1
CDR3aa: CALSRVLTGELFF

j_gene: TRBJ1-1
v_gene: TRBV30
CDR3aa: CAWSGGLGGSEAFF

j_gene: TRBJ1-6
v_gene: TRBV19
CDR3aa: CASSTGTAYNSPLHF

j_gene: TRBJ2-5
v_gene: TRBV7-2
CDR3aa: CASSLGQGQAQYF

j_gene: TRBJ2-3
v_gene: TRBV7-3
CDR3aa: CASSEAPGRGGDTQYF

j_gene: TRBJ1-3
v_gene: TRBV29-1
CDR3aa: CSASPTGSGNTIYF

j_gene: TRBJ1-4
v_gene: TRBV5-1
CDR3aa: CASSSDRAPNEKLFF

j_gene: TRBJ1-6
v_gene: TRBV21-1
CDR3aa: CASSTPTGRCSPLHF

j_gene: TRBJ2-2
v_gene: TRBV11-2
CDR3aa: CATTQYLGAGELFF

j_gene: TRBJ2-2
v_gene: TRBV12-3/TRBV12-4
CDR3aa: CASKGTANTGELFF

j_gene: TRBJ2-2
v_gene: TRBV5-1
CDR3aa: CASSSSRGLAVRGELFF

j_gene: TRBJ2-7
v_gene: TRBV4-1
CDR3aa: CASSHFSGFYEQYF

j_gene: TRBJ1-1
v_gene: TRBV3-1
CDR3aa: CASSQQLNTEAFF

j_gene: TRBJ2-3
v_gene: TRBV20-1
CDR3aa: CSARRDADTQYF

j_gene: TRBJ2-3
v_gene: TRBV20-1
CDR3aa: CSAIPPTGGDTQYF

j_gene: TRBJ2-7
v_gene: TRBV27
CDR3aa: CASSSITEAYGQYF

j_gene: TRBJ2-4
v_gene: TRBV10-1
CDR3aa: CASSEGLDIAKNIQYF

j_gene: TRBJ1-1
v_gene: TRBV27
CDR3aa: CASSSTGGFEAFF

j_gene: TRBJ1-2
v_gene: TRBV28
CDR3aa: CASSPRGTYGYTF

j_gene: TRBJ1-4
v_gene: TRBV28
CDR3aa: CASSPLSVLVEKLFF

j_gene: TRBJ2-5
v_gene: TRBV5-1
CDR3aa: CASREAGGLQETQYF

j_gene: TRBJ2-3
v_gene: TRBV30
CDR3aa: CAWSGRSSSTDTQYF

j_gene: TRBJ1-1
v_gene: TRBV4-2
CDR3aa: CASRGTEAFF

j_gene: TRBJ2-4
v_gene: TRBV3-1
CDR3aa: CASSQDAGVGAKNIQYF

j_gene: TRBJ2-2
v_gene: TRBV6-5
CDR3aa: CASRGKRLKNTGELFF